This TCR beta chain was identified during a study of memory CD4+ T cells and cytomegalovirus serostatus. Findings of the study overall: Suggested: most of the CMV-linked TCR signature lies in CD4+ memory cells.

The CDR3 has 15 residues. V lost 5 bases and J lost 4, with 18 bases in between. CDR1 and CDR2 (germline): SGHNT, YYREEE (reference sequence). In its sample, this clone was seen a few times. No antigen is known for it. The sort gate was single viable CD3+CD4+CD8-CD45RO+ cells for memory CD4+ T cells. Method: immunoSEQ multiplex PCR; TCRdb's copy keeps in-frame clones and lacks some. The sample lists 50,000 to 65,000 clones; around 78% were seen once. The chain uses TRBV5-4 and TRBJ2-5; D is undetermined. The clonotype originates from an adult in good health and CMV-seronegative. The sample taken for sequencing was memory CD4+ T cells from blood. The CDR3 DNA reads TGTGCCAGCAGTGAAAAGGGCCGGGTCCGAGAGACCCAGTACTTC. It specifies CASSEKGRVRETQYF. Full variable domain (remainder filled in from reference TRBV5-4 and TRBJ2-5): ETGVTQSPTHLIKTRGQQVTLRCSSQSGHNTVSWYQQALGQGPQFIFQYYREEENGRGNFPPRFSGLQFPNYSSELNVNALELDDSALYLCASSEKGRVRETQYFGPGTRLLVL.